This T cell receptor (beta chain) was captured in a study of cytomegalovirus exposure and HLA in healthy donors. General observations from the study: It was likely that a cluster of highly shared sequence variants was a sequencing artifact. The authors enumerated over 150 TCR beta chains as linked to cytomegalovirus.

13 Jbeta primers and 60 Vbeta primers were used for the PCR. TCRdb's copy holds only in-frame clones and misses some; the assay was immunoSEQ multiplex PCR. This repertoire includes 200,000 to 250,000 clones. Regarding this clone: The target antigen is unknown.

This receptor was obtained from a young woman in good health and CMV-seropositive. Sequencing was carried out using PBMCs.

CDR3 loop: CASSLNLAGGISSYNEQFF. CDR3 DNA: TGTGCCAGCAGCTTAAATCTAGCGGGAGGGATTAGCTCCTACAATGAGCAGTTCTTC. The V and J genes are TRBV13 and TRBJ2-1; 12 bases match TRBD2. Germline CDR1 reads PRHDT; CDR2 reads FYEKMQ (reference sequence). Unmatched junction bases numbered 8, after V lost 2 bases and J lost 0 bases. The CDR3 covers 19 residues.